The TCR beta chain described here comes from a study of T cells in Graves' hyperthyroidism and ophthalmopathy. Study-level background: Blood was drawn when the patient was first diagnosed and still untreated. Overall study results and limits: Most thyroid clonotypes with frequency above 0.001 were detected in blood.

Patients were excluded because of uncontrolled infection, other autoimmune disease, pregnancy or lactation. The authors took PBMCs from 10 ml fresh peripheral blood. RNA transcripts yielded amplified TCR beta CDR3 regions. The HTBI primer set was used in a first-round RT-PCR of the TCR CDR3. TCRdb re-called the multiplex PCR reads with MiXCR, one entry per CDR3 protein. The table lists roughly 500,000 distinct CDR3 sequences, under 25% of them singletons. V was cut by 1 base and J by 1 base, with 10 bases left in between. Germline V gene sequence: CDR1 SGHVS, CDR2 FNYEAQ. The CDR3 spans 16 residues. This clonotype appeared a few times. Its matching antigen is unknown.

This sequence originates from a woman aged 70 to 79 with Graves' ophthalmopathy. The source material was blood. This chain links TRBV7-6 with TRBJ2-2; TRBD1 is a possible D gene (5 bases). The CDR3 protein is CASSLEAQGNTGELFF. The CDR3 DNA reads TGTGCCAGCAGCTTAGAAGCCCAGGGGAACACCGGGGAGCTGTTTTTT. Full variable domain (rest looked up from reference TRBV7-6 and TRBJ2-2): GAGVSQSPRYKVTKRGQDVALRCDPISGHVSLYWYRQALGQGPEFLTYFNYEAQQDKSGLPNDRFSAERPEGSISTLTIQRTEQRDSAMYRCASSLEAQGNTGELFFGEGSRLTVL.